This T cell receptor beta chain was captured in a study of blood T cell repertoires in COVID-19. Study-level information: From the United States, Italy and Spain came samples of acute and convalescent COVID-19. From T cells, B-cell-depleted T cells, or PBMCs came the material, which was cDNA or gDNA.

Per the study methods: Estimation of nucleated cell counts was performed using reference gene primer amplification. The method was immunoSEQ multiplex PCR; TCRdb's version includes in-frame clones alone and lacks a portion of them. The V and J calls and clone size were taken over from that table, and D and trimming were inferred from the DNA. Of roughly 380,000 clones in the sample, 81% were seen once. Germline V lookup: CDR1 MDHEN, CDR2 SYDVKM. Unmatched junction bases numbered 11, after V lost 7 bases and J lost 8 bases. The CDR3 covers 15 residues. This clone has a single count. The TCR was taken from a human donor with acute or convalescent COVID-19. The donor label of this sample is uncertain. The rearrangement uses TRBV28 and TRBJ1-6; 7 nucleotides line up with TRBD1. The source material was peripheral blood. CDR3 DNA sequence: TGTGCCAGCAACCCCCCGGGGACAGCTGATTCACCCCTCCACTTT. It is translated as CASNPPGTADSPLHF.